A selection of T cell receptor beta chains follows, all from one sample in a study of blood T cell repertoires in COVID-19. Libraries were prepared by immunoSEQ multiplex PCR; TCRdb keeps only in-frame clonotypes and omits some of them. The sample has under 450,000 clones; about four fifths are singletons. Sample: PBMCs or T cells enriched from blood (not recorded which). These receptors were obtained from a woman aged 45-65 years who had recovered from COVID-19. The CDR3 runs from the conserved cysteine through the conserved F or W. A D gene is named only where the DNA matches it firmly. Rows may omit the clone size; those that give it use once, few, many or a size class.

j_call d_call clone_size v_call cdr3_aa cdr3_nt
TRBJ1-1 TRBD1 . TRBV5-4 CASRATGGSTEAFF TGTGCCAGCAGAGCCACAGGGGGCTCCACTGAAGCTTTCTTT
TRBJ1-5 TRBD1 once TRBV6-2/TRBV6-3 CASSRSGTGGGNQPQHF TGTGCCAGCAGTAGATCCGGGACAGGGGGAGGCAATCAGCCCCAGCATTTT
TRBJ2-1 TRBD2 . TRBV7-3 CASSPVGTSGIDEQFF TGTGCCAGCAGCCCAGTGGGGACTAGCGGGATTGATGAGCAGTTCTTC
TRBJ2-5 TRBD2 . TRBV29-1 CSVEGVGTSRLGTQYF TGCAGCGTTGAGGGCGTGGGGACTAGCAGATTGGGGACCCAGTACTTC
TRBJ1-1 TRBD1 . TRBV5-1 CASSRDRAADTEAFF TGCGCCAGCAGCCGTGACAGGGCGGCCGACACTGAAGCTTTCTTT
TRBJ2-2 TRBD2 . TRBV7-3 CASSAAGTSSSGELFF TGTGCCAGCAGCGCAGCCGGGACTAGCTCTTCCGGGGAGCTGTTTTTT
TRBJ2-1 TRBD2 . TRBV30 CAWKSPLAGTNEQFF TGTGCCTGGAAGAGTCCGCTAGCGGGGACCAATGAGCAGTTCTTC
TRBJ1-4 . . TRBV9 CASSLYQGTNEKLFF TGTGCCAGCAGCCTATACCAGGGGACTAATGAAAAACTGTTTTTT
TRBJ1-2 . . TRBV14 CASSQTGLYGYTF TGTGCCAGCAGCCAAACAGGGTTGTATGGCTACACCTTC
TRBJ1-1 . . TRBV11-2 CASSSRQWGNTEAFF TGTGCCAGCAGTAGCAGACAGTGGGGGAACACTGAAGCTTTCTTT
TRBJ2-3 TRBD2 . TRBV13 CASSPSTSGSTDTQYF TGTGCCAGCAGCCCCTCCACTAGCGGGAGCACAGATACGCAGTATTTT
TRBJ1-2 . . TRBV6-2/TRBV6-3 CASSRLQGTLYGYIF TGTGCCAGCAGTCGACTCCAGGGAACTCTCTATGGCTACATCTTC
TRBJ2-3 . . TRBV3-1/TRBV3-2 CASSHDLTRRGTQYF TGTGCCAGCAGCCACGATTTGACCAGGCGGGGTACGCAGTATTTT
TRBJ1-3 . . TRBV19 CASKPGGRNTIYF TGTGCCAGTAAACCGGGGGGGCGAAACACCATATATTTT
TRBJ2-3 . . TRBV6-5 CASRNSADTQYF TGTGCCAGCAGGAATAGTGCAGATACGCAGTATTTT
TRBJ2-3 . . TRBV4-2 CASLSVGGASNTQYF TGTGCCAGCTTAAGCGTCGGCGGGGCTTCAAATACGCAGTATTTT
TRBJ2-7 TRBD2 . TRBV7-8 CASSPIREREVMHYEQYF TGTGCCAGCAGCCCAATCAGGGAGCGGGAGGTTATGCACTACGAGCAGTACTTC
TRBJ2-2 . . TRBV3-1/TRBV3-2 CASGGYTGELFF TGTGCCAGCGGTGGCTACACCGGGGAGCTGTTTTTT
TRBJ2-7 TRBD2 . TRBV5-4 CASKAGGYGEQYF TGTGCCAGCAAGGCGGGGGGGTATGGCGAGCAGTACTTC
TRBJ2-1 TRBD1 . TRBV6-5 CASSATGQGGNEQFF TGTGCCAGCAGCGCCACGGGACAGGGGGGCAATGAGCAGTTCTTC
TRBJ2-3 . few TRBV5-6 CASSRTWARGDTQYF TGTGCCAGCAGCCGGACGTGGGCCCGGGGAGATACGCAGTATTTT
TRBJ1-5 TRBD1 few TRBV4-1 CASSQAPNRGSGQPQHF TGCGCCAGCAGCCAAGCTCCTAACAGGGGGTCGGGTCAGCCCCAGCATTTT
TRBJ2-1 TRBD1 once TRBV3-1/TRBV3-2 CASSQVRDREFF TGTGCCAGCAGCCAAGTAAGAGACAGGGAGTTCTTC
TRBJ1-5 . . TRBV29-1 CSVGRGSNQPQHF TGCAGCGTTGGGCGGGGGAGCAATCAGCCCCAGCATTTT
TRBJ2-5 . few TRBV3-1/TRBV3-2 CASSQEKAFQETQYF TGTGCCAGCAGCCAAGAAAAAGCGTTCCAAGAGACCCAGTACTTC
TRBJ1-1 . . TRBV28 CASSRDMNTEAFF TGTGCCAGCAGCAGGGACATGAACACTGAAGCTTTCTTT
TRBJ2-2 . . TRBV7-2 CASSLRGVYTGELFF TGTGCCAGCAGCTTGCGCGGGGTCTACACCGGGGAGCTGTTTTTT
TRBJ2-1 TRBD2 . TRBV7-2 CASSSNSGLAGGEQFF TGTGCCAGCAGCTCCAATTCGGGGCTAGCGGGAGGGGAGCAGTTCTTC
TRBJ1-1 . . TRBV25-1 CASSEYGGSNTEAFF TGTGCCAGCAGTGAATACGGGGGATCGAACACTGAAGCTTTCTTT
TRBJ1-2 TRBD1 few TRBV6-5 CASSYQTGGYGYTF TGTGCCAGCAGTTACCAGACAGGGGGCTATGGCTACACCTTC
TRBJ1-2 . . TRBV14 CASSQENFKYTF TGTGCCAGCAGCCAAGAAAACTTTAAGTACACCTTC
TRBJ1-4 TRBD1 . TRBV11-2 CASSFRTGGRYNEKLFF TGTGCCAGCAGCTTTCGGACAGGGGGGAGATATAATGAAAAACTGTTTTTT
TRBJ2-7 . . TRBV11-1 CASSLAPVTSYEQYF TGTGCCAGCAGCTTAGCGCCGGTTACCTCCTACGAGCAGTACTTC
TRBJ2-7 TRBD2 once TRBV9 CASSPSGVTYEQYF TGTGCCAGCAGCCCCAGCGGGGTTACCTACGAGCAGTACTTC
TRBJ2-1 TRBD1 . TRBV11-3 CASSLGQGRHNEQFF TGTGCCAGCAGCTTAGGACAGGGGCGTCACAATGAGCAGTTCTTC
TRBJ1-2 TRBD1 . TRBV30 CAWSHSIQGAGYTF TGTGCCTGGAGCCACTCGATACAGGGGGCGGGCTACACCTTC
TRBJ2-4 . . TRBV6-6 CASSSVRVRPNIQYF TGTGCCAGCAGTTCGGTTCGGGTCCGACCGAACATTCAGTACTTC
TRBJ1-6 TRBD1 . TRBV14 CASSLTGDSPLHF TGTGCCAGCAGCCTTACAGGGGATTCACCCCTCCACTTT
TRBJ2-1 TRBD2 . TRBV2 CASSPTPGTSGLEQFF TGTGCCAGCAGTCCTACCCCCGGGACTAGCGGGCTGGAGCAGTTCTTC
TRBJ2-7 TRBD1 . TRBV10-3 CAIGQATGTGYEQYF TGTGCCATCGGCCAAGCCACGGGGACAGGCTACGAGCAGTACTTC
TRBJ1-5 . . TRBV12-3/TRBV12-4 CASSFSGGPQHF TGTGCCAGCAGTTTCTCGGGGGGGCCCCAGCATTTT
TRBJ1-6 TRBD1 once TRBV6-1 CASREDRDESPLHF TGTGCCAGCAGAGAAGACAGGGACGAGTCACCCCTCCACTTT
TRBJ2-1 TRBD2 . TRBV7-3 CASSVGSGGLGSYNEQFF TGTGCCAGCAGCGTGGGTAGCGGGGGGTTAGGTTCCTACAATGAGCAGTTCTTC
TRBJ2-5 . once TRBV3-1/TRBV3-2 CASSLPRETQYF TGTGCCAGCAGCCTACCCCGGGAGACCCAGTACTTC
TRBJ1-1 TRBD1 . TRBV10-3 CATRDRATEAFF TGTGCCACCCGGGACAGGGCCACTGAAGCTTTCTTT
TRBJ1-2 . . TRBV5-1 CASSPIGGMDGYTF TGCGCCAGCAGCCCGATAGGGGGTATGGATGGCTACACCTTC
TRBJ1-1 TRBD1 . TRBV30 CAGGGGQGDTEAFF TGTGCCGGGGGGGGAGGACAGGGAGATACTGAAGCTTTCTTT
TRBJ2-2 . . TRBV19 CASSIDLGQRTGELFF TGTGCCAGTAGTATAGATCTAGGACAACGCACCGGGGAGCTGTTTTTT
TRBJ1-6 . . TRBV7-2 CASSFMGLSNSPLHF TGTGCCAGCAGCTTTATGGGACTCAGTAATTCACCCCTCCACTTT
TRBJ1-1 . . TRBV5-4 CASSLAETANTEAFF TGTGCCAGCAGCTTGGCCGAAACAGCGAACACTGAAGCTTTCTTT
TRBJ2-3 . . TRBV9 CASSVLSTDTQYF TGTGCCAGCAGCGTCCTGAGCACAGATACGCAGTATTTT
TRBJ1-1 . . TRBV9 CASSKGPGGLTEAFF TGTGCCAGCAGCAAGGGACCGGGGGGGCTCACTGAAGCTTTCTTT
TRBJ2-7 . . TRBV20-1 CSARVDSEQYF TGCAGTGCTAGGGTCGACTCCGAGCAGTACTTC
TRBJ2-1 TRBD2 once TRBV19 CASSGGTSGGSNEQFF TGTGCCAGTAGTGGGGGGACTAGCGGGGGTTCTAATGAGCAGTTCTTC
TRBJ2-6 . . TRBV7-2 CASSFRVPGANVLTF TGTGCCAGCAGCTTCAGGGTCCCCGGGGCCAACGTCCTGACTTTC
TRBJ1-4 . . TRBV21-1 CASSINRAIGKLFF TGTGCCAGCAGCATAAACAGGGCCATAGGAAAACTGTTTTTT
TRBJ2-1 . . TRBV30 CAWSVGGSYNEQFF TGTGCCTGGAGTGTGGGAGGATCCTACAATGAGCAGTTCTTC